The text below deals with one T cell receptor (beta chain). Germline V CDR1 and CDR2: SGHAT, FQNNGV. This CDR3 is built from 14 residues. V was pared by 5 bases and J by 0 bases, with 8 bases between. Assay: immunoSEQ multiplex PCR; the TCRdb copy retains only in-frame clones and omits some. The sample comprises around 440,000 clones, 77% of which are singletons, and approximately 12% rests with the top ten. The data were obtained in a study of shared clonotypes between healthy human individuals. The specimen sequenced was PBMCs. The receptor was isolated from a woman in her 40s in good health. Some clones in this sample may be carry-over from other donors' samples. J is TRBJ1-3 and V is TRBV11-2, with D possibly TRBD1 on 6 matching bases. The CDR3 DNA reads TGTGCCAGCAGCCCAGGGGCCTCTGGAAACACCATATATTTT. Amino acids: CASSPGASGNTIYF.